A single sample is the source of the 32 T cell receptor beta chains below, sequenced in a study of shared clonotypes between healthy human individuals. Sequencing was performed with immunoSEQ multiplex PCR; in TCRdb, only in-frame clones are kept and a portion is missing. The table has around 1.9 million clones, about 93% seen once; the top ten hold over 1.5%. The naive CD8 fraction comprised CD45RO-negative cells positively selected for CCR7 and excluded terminally differentiated effector memory CD45RA+ cells. The sequencing input was naive CD8+ T cells from PBMCs. The receptor source for this set is a man aged 18 to 35 in good health. Some clones in this sample may be carry-over from other donors' samples.

This chain connects TRBV7-8 to TRBJ1-1; perhaps TRBD1 as D (6 bases). This CDR3 has 12 residues. CDR1 is SGHVS and CDR2 is FQNEAQ in the germline V gene. V was cut by 5 bases and J by 7 bases, with 11 bases left in between. The CDR3 region is CASSPGGLEAFF. CDR3 DNA: TGTGCCAGCAGCCCCGGGGGCCTTGAAGCTTTCTTT.

In regard to this clone: This specimen includes other DNA sequences encoding the same CDR3. The chain combines TRBV7-3 with TRBJ2-1; D is perhaps TRBD2 (5 bases). The CDR3 sequence is 12 residues long. Trimming removed 1 base from V and 7 bases from J, with 5 bases in between. Per the germline V gene, CDR1 is SGHTA and CDR2 is FQGTGA. The CDR3 region is CASSLSGNEQFF. The CDR3 DNA is TGTGCCAGCAGCTTAAGCGGGAATGAGCAGTTCTTC.

V usage is TRBV5-4 and J usage is TRBJ2-4, with TRBD2 identical over 8 bases. From germline, CDR1 is SGHNT and CDR2 YYREEE (reference sequence). This CDR3 region has 17 residues. V was pared by 4 bases and J by 2 bases, with 11 bases of the junction left unmatched. CDR3 sequence: CASSPGVGGASKNIQYF. The CDR3 nucleotides are TGTGCCAGCAGCCCCGGGGTCGGGGGGGCATCCAAAAACATTCAGTACTTC.

The gene calls are TRBV7-9 and TRBJ2-7; 9 nucleotides agree with TRBD1. Trimming took 7 bases from V and 3 from J; bases not matched to a gene: 4. CDR1 is SEHNR and CDR2 is FQNEAQ in the germline V gene (reference sequence). The CDR3 loop spans 13 amino acids. The CDR3 nucleotides are TGTGCCAGCACCGGGACAGGGATCTACGAGCAGTACTTC. Protein: CASTGTGIYEQYF.

This chain connects TRBV2 to TRBJ2-3; tentatively, D is TRBD1 (6 bases). CDR1 is SNHLY, CDR2 FYNNEI, per germline. This CDR3 is 17 amino acids long. V was clipped by 4 bases and J by 4 bases, with 21 bases between them. The CDR3 spells CASSGGLLGLGPDTQYF. CDR3 DNA sequence: TGTGCCAGCAGTGGGGGGCTGTTGGGGTTGGGGCCAGATACGCAGTATTTT.

V gene TRBV13 combines with J gene TRBJ1-2, with 7 bases lining up with TRBD1. V gave up 3 bases and J gave up 4 bases; unmatched junction bases: 5. Germline V gene lookup returns CDR1 PRHDT and CDR2 FYEKMQ (reference sequence). The CDR3 runs 14 residues. In DNA form, the CDR3 reads TGTGCCAGCAGCTTTTCTCAGGGGGGCTATGGCTACACCTTC. Translation gives CASSFSQGGYGYTF.

J is TRBJ1-5 and V is TRBV6-1; 7 positions agree with TRBD1. The CDR3 sequence is 19 residues long. V was clipped by 2 bases and J by 0 bases; unmatched bases: 13. Germline V gene data show CDR1 as MNHNS and CDR2 as SASEGT. The CDR3: CASSEMIPGQTYSNQPQHF. CDR3 in DNA: TGTGCCAGCAGTGAAATGATTCCGGGACAGACATATAGCAATCAGCCCCAGCATTTT.

In its sample, this clone was seen once. The gene calls are TRBV7-3 and TRBJ2-5, with TRBD1 matching 8 bases. The germline V gene encodes CDR1 SGHTA and CDR2 FQGTGA. This CDR3 comprises 15 residues. V gave up 3 bases and J gave up 1 base; unmatched junction bases: 4. The DNA for the CDR3 is TGTGCCAGCAGCTTCGGACAGGGCTTCCAAGAGACCCAGTACTTC. It yields the protein CASSFGQGFQETQYF.

V usage is TRBV7-7 and J usage is TRBJ2-2; 7 positions match TRBD2. The CDR3 runs to 15 residues. V shed 5 bases, J shed 4 bases, and the junction held 7 bases outside the gene matches. CDR1 and CDR2 from the germline V gene are SSHAT and FNYEAQ (reference sequence). CDR3 nucleotides: TGTGCCAGCAGCACGACTAGCAGTGCCACCGGGGAGCTGTTTTTT. It yields the protein CASSTTSSATGELFF. Variable domain in full (rest from reference TRBV7-7 and TRBJ2-2): GAGVSQSPRYKVTKRGQDVTLRCDPISSHATLYWYQQALGQGPEFLTYFNYEAQPDKSGLPSDRFSAERPEGSISTLTIQRTEQRDSAMYRCASSTTSSATGELFFGEGSRLTVL.

This clone was recorded once. The chain is built from TRBV7-6 and TRBJ2-1; the D is unclear. The germline V and J ends were trimmed by 3 bases and 1 base, with 16 bases remaining between them. Germline values: CDR1 SGHVS, CDR2 FNYEAQ. The CDR3 loop spans 17 amino acids. CDR3 nucleotide sequence: TGTGCCAGCAGCTTGGCCCTTGGACGCCCATCCTACAATGAGCAGTTCTTC. This sequence encodes CASSLALGRPSYNEQFF.

This chain uses TRBV6-1 with TRBJ1-1, with unresolved D. Germline V gives CDR1 MNHNS, CDR2 SASEGT. The germline V and J ends were trimmed by 3 bases and 1 base, with 12 bases remaining between them. This CDR3 has 15 amino acids. Here the CDR3 DNA reads TGTGCCAGCAGTGAGTGGAGGGTGGGGAACACTGAAGCTTTCTTT. This encodes CASSEWRVGNTEAFF.

J is TRBJ2-2 and V is TRBV18, with 7 bases matching TRBD1. The CDR3 is 17 residues long. CDR1 is KGHSH, CDR2 LQKENI, per germline. With 1 base clipped from V and 2 bases from J, the junction kept 7 bases outside the gene matches. This CDR3 is CASSPLLWDRNTGELFF. The CDR3 DNA is TGTGCCAGCTCACCACTTTTATGGGACAGAAACACCGGGGAGCTGTTTTTT.

This chain connects TRBV5-4 to TRBJ1-1; D not resolved. Germline values: CDR1 SGHNT, CDR2 YYREEE (reference sequence). The germline V and J ends were trimmed by 1 base and 1 base, with 14 bases remaining between them. The CDR3 covers 16 residues. The chain's CDR3 is CASSLRWDLKNTEAFF. For the CDR3, the DNA is TGTGCCAGCAGCTTGAGATGGGATCTTAAGAACACTGAAGCTTTCTTT.

The chain links TRBV5-5 to TRBJ2-3; no clear D gene. The V end lost 4 bases, the J end lost 3 bases, and 12 bases lay between the germline ends. This CDR3 has 14 amino acids. Germline-derived CDR1 and CDR2 are SGHKS and YYEKEE (reference sequence). The CDR3 DNA sequence: TGTGCCAGCAGCCCGGGTGGGGTGACAGATACGCAGTATTTT. The encoded protein is CASSPGGVTDTQYF.

The V and J genes are TRBV4-1 and TRBJ2-2; the match to TRBD2 covers 10 bases. The germline gives CDR1 MGHRA, CDR2 YSYEKL. The CDR3 consists of 20 residues. V trimming: 1 base; J trimming: 2 bases; junction bases outside the gene matches: 13. The CDR3 loop is CASSQVVLAGTSLNTGELFF. The DNA of the CDR3 is TGCGCCAGCAGCCAAGTGGTACTAGCGGGGACTTCTTTAAACACCGGGGAGCTGTTTTTT.

The V gene is TRBV19, the J gene TRBJ1-5; D is ambiguous. Looked up from germline, CDR1 is LNHDA and CDR2 is SQIVND (reference sequence). The CDR3 extends over 16 amino acids. The V end was cut by 3 bases, the J end by 0 bases, with 12 bases between. As DNA, the CDR3 is TGTGCCAGTAGTATCCGTGGGATGTATAGCAATCAGCCCCAGCATTTT. Residues: CASSIRGMYSNQPQHF.

The chain links TRBV27 to TRBJ1-2; D uncertain. Germline-derived CDR1 and CDR2 are MNHEY and SMNVEV (reference sequence). The CDR3 sequence is 13 residues long. The germline V and J ends were trimmed by 6 bases and 3 bases, with 11 bases remaining between them. The CDR3 DNA reads TGTGCCAGCAGCCTACAGCCTTACTATGGCTACACCTTC. It encodes CASSLQPYYGYTF.

This chain links TRBV10-3 with TRBJ2-7, with D perhaps assigned TRBD1 or TRBD2 (5 bases each). The CDR3 spans 15 residues. Per the germline V gene, CDR1 is ENHRY and CDR2 is SYGVKD. V was cut by 0 bases and J by 4 bases, with 13 bases left in between. CDR3 nucleotide sequence: TGTGCCATCAGTGAGTCGAGGGGCAGTTTATACGAGCAGTACTTC. Its protein product is CAISESRGSLYEQYF.

This rearrangement joins TRBV2 to TRBJ2-1; 7 bases fit TRBD2. CDR3 size: 17 residues. The J segment lost 5 bases and the V segment lost 5 bases, leaving 15 bases of the junction unmatched. The germline V gene encodes CDR1 SNHLY and CDR2 FYNNEI. The DNA for the CDR3 is TGTGCCAGCAGTCCGACGCCGGGCGGGAGTTATAACAATGAGCAGTTCTTC. As protein: CASSPTPGGSYNNEQFF.

The gene calls are TRBV7-9 and TRBJ1-2; D is possibly TRBD1 (5 bases). Trimming took off 3 bases at V and 6 bases at J, with 17 bases between the two ends. This CDR3 is built from 15 residues. The V gene's germline CDR1 is SEHNR and CDR2 FQNEAQ (reference sequence). CDR3 DNA: TGTGCCAGCAGCTTGGGATATCAGGGAGGGGATGGCTACACCTTC. As protein: CASSLGYQGGDGYTF.

This chain connects TRBV2 to TRBJ2-7; TRBD2 matches 10 bases. Trimming at V came to 10 bases and at J to 3 bases, leaving 3 bases not matched to a gene. The CDR3 extends over 12 amino acids. Per the germline V gene, CDR1 is SNHLY and CDR2 is FYNNEI. CDR3: CATTSGNYEQYF. As DNA, the CDR3 is TGTGCCACCACTAGCGGGAACTACGAGCAGTACTTC.

The chain couples TRBV6-6 to TRBJ2-3; 8 bases match TRBD2. Trimming cost V 2 bases and J 2 bases; bases outside gene matches: 6. The length of the CDR3 is 16 residues. Germline V gene data show CDR1 as MNHNY and CDR2 as SVGAGI (reference sequence). The CDR3, as DNA: TGTGCCAGCAGTTACGTGTTAGCGGGATCCACAGATACGCAGTATTTT. Residues: CASSYVLAGSTDTQYF.

This clone was counted a few times. The chain links TRBV27 to TRBJ2-7; D may match TRBD1 or TRBD2 (5 bases each). The CDR3 consists of 13 residues. The V gene's germline CDR1 is MNHEY and CDR2 SMNVEV (reference sequence). Trimming left V 3 bases short and J 7 bases short, with 13 bases between. The CDR3 region has the DNA TGTGCCAGCAGTTTGGGGGAACCCCAGGAGCAGTACTTC. Amino acid sequence: CASSLGEPQEQYF.

The J gene is TRBJ2-2, the V gene TRBV9, with D perhaps matching TRBD2 (5 bases). The CDR3 runs to 17 residues. Germline V gene sequence: CDR1 SGDLS, CDR2 YYNGEE. V was clipped by 4 bases and J by 1 base, with 17 bases between them. CDR3 loop: CASSPRAHRGNTGELFF. CDR3 sequence (DNA): TGTGCCAGCAGCCCCCGGGCCCACCGGGGGAACACCGGGGAGCTGTTTTTT. The variable domain in full, with the rest retrieved from reference TRBV9 and TRBJ2-2, is DSGVTQTPKHLITATGQRVTLRCSPRSGDLSVYWYQQSLDQGLQFLIQYYNGEERAKGNILERFSAQQFPDLHSELNLSSLELGDSALYFCASSPRAHRGNTGELFFGEGSRLTVL.

CDR3 DNA sequence: TGTGCCATCAGTGTTTACGTAAGGACTAGCGGAAAATACGAGCAGTACTTC. Its translation: CAISVYVRTSGKYEQYF. The chain links TRBV10-3 to TRBJ2-7; 10 nucleotides align to TRBD2. The CDR3 consists of 17 residues. The germline gives CDR1 ENHRY, CDR2 SYGVKD. After removal of 4 bases from V and 4 bases from J, the junction contained 13 bases not matched to a gene.

The rearrangement links TRBV28 to TRBJ2-1; D gene unclear. The germline V and J ends were trimmed by 5 bases and 2 bases, with 16 bases remaining between them. Per germline, CDR1 MDHEN and CDR2 SYDVKM. This CDR3 has 16 amino acids. Written as DNA, the CDR3 is TGTGCCAGCAGTCCCGTTGATGTGGGGACCTACAATGAGCAGTTCTTC. Amino acids: CASSPVDVGTYNEQFF. Full variable domain (missing parts from reference TRBV28 and TRBJ2-1): DVKVTQSSRYLVKRTGEKVFLECVQDMDHENMFWYRQDPGLGLRLIYFSYDVKMKEKGDIPEGYSVSREKKERFSLILESASTNQTSMYLCASSPVDVGTYNEQFFGPGTRLTVL.

The chain combines TRBV9 with TRBJ1-3, with D uncertain. The germline V gene has CDR1 SGDLS and CDR2 YYNGEE. Trimming removed 6 bases from V and 0 bases from J, with 16 bases in between. There are 16 residues in the CDR3. CDR3 loop: CASISRVVASGNTIYF. DNA of the CDR3: TGTGCCAGCATCAGCCGGGTGGTAGCCTCTGGAAACACCATATATTTT.

The chain links TRBV9 to TRBJ1-2; 8 bases match TRBD1. This CDR3 contains 19 residues. Germline CDR1 and CDR2: SGDLS and YYNGEE. Unmatched junction bases numbered 24, after V lost 3 bases and J lost 8 bases. The CDR3 DNA reads TGTGCCAGCAGCGGAAACCCAAGACAGGGGCGCGTGGGGGGAGACGGCTACACCTTC. Amino acid sequence: CASSGNPRQGRVGGDGYTF.

V gene TRBV9 combines with J gene TRBJ2-7; TRBD1 agrees at 7 bases. Germline-derived CDR1 and CDR2 are SGDLS and YYNGEE. This CDR3 is built from 16 residues. V trimming: 0 bases; J trimming: 2 bases; junction bases outside the gene matches: 8. The CDR3 loop is CASSVGGDSGAYEQYF. In nucleotides, the CDR3 is TGTGCCAGCAGCGTAGGAGGGGACAGCGGCGCCTACGAGCAGTACTTC.

The V gene is TRBV18, the J gene TRBJ2-3, with D maybe TRBD1 (5 bases). The CDR3 loop spans 17 amino acids. V lost 0 bases, J lost 2 bases, and 15 bases lay in between. The germline gives CDR1 KGHSH, CDR2 LQKENI. CDR3 in DNA: TGTGCCAGCTCACCACCTTTGGGTCAGGGTATCACAGATACGCAGTATTTT. Translation: CASSPPLGQGITDTQYF.

The CDR3 DNA reads TGCGCCAGCAGCCAAGTAAGGTTCGTAATTAGCGTCAGCACAGATACGCAGTATTTT. Its translation: CASSQVRFVISVSTDTQYF. The rearrangement joins TRBV4-1 to TRBJ2-3; weak D call: TRBD2 (5 bases). Germline V gene lookup returns CDR1 MGHRA and CDR2 YSYEKL. V was trimmed by 1 base and J by 0 bases, leaving 20 bases between them. The CDR3 totals 19 residues.

This rearrangement joins TRBV11-2 to TRBJ1-1, with D possibly matching TRBD1 (5 bases). The CDR3 runs to 15 residues. The germline CDR1 and CDR2 sequences are SGHAT and FQNNGV. V was trimmed by 1 base and J by 1 base, leaving 10 bases between them. The CDR3 region is CASSLVPGSNTEAFF. The CDR3 DNA reads TGTGCCAGCAGCTTAGTTCCAGGGTCGAACACTGAAGCTTTCTTT.